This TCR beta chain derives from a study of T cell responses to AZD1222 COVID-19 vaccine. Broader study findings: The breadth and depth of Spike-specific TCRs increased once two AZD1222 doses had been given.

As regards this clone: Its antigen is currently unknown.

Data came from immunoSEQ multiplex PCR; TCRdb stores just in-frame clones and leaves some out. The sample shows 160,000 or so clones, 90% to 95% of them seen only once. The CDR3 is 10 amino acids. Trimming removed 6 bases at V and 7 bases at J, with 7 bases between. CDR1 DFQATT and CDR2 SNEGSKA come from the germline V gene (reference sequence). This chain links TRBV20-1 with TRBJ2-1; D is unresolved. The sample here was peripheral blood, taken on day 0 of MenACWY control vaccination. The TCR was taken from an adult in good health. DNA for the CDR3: TGCAGTGCCGATACTAATGAGCAGTTCTTC. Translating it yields CSADTNEQFF.